The rows below give T cell receptor beta chains drawn from one sample of a study of cytomegalovirus exposure and HLA in healthy donors. TCRdb keeps only in-frame clones here, not all; method: immunoSEQ multiplex PCR. The sample comprises some 150,000 clones, around 84% of which are singletons, and 2% to 2.5% rests with the top ten. The material sequenced was PBMCs. Source of these receptors: a human donor in good health. Both conserved end residues are part of each CDR3. D genes are given only for firm matches. Part of the rows lack a size; the others show once, few, many or a class for expanded clones.

j_call clone_size v_call d_call cdr3_aa cdr3_nt
TRBJ2-5 . TRBV7-2 . CASSLFYGEETQYF TGTGCCAGCAGCTTATTTTACGGAGAAGAGACCCAGTACTTC
TRBJ1-1 . TRBV18 . CASSPPGVNTEAFF TGTGCCAGCTCACCACCTGGAGTGAACACTGAAGCTTTCTTT
TRBJ1-2 . TRBV6-6 . CASSPGPGSDYGYTF TGTGCCAGCAGCCCCGGGCCAGGGTCTGACTATGGCTACACCTTC
TRBJ2-1 . TRBV14 TRBD2 CASSPTPRTSDVF TGTGCCAGCAGCCCCACCCCCAGGACTAGCGACGTCTTC
TRBJ1-2 . TRBV5-1 TRBD1 CASSSTGTGGYGYTF TGCGCCAGCAGCTCTACCGGGACAGGGGGCTATGGCTACACCTTC
TRBJ1-4 . TRBV7-2 . CASSLVMREKLFF TGTGCCAGCAGCTTAGTCATGAGGGAAAAACTGTTTTTT
TRBJ2-2 . TRBV12-5 . CASTRSVVGELFF TGTGCTAGCACCCGAAGCGTGGTCGGGGAGCTGTTTTTT
TRBJ2-7 . TRBV6-1 TRBD1 CASRDRGLAYEQYF TGTGCCAGCAGAGACAGGGGGCTTGCCTACGAGCAGTACTTC
TRBJ1-4 . TRBV6-6 TRBD1 CASSSNRGANEKLFF TGTGCCAGCAGCTCGAACAGGGGCGCTAATGAAAAACTGTTTTTT
TRBJ1-5 . TRBV27 TRBD1 CASSYRARQGSNQPQHF TGTGCCAGCAGTTATAGGGCACGACAGGGTAGCAATCAGCCCCAGCATTTT
TRBJ2-2 . TRBV7-9 . CASSETDTGELFF TGTGCCAGCAGCGAGACAGACACCGGGGAGCTGTTTTTT
TRBJ1-6 . TRBV5-4 . CASSLERSGSPLHF TGTGCCAGCAGCTTGGAGAGGTCCGGATCACCCCTCCACTTT
TRBJ2-7 . TRBV19 TRBD1 CASSDRGPPNEQYF TGTGCCAGTAGTGACAGGGGTCCTCCCAACGAGCAGTACTTC
TRBJ2-1 . TRBV18 TRBD2 CASLPGLADHESQFF TGTGCCAGCTTGCCGGGACTAGCGGACCACGAGAGCCAGTTCTTC
TRBJ2-6 once TRBV28 TRBD1 CASSFDKGGFGANVLTF TGTGCCAGCAGTTTTGACAAAGGGGGCTTCGGGGCCAACGTCCTGACTTTC
TRBJ2-7 few TRBV2 . CASSEESYEQYF TGTGCCAGCAGTGAGGAGTCATACGAGCAGTACTTC
TRBJ1-4 . TRBV28 . CASRLSAGSKLFF TGTGCCAGCCGTCTCTCAGCCGGGAGTAAACTGTTTTTT
TRBJ1-1 . TRBV29-1 . CSAWGSATEAFF TGCAGCGCCTGGGGCTCGGCCACTGAAGCTTTCTTT
TRBJ2-3 . TRBV7-2 . CASSRGRGDTQYF TGTGCCAGCAGCCGAGGGCGGGGCGATACGCAGTATTTT
TRBJ2-3 . TRBV5-1 TRBD1 CATRRGQRSEDTQYF TGCGCCACCCGCCGGGGACAGAGGTCGGAAGATACGCAGTATTTT
TRBJ2-7 . TRBV7-2 . CASSLHRDSYEQYF TGTGCCAGCAGCTTACACAGGGACTCCTACGAGCAGTACTTC
TRBJ1-2 . TRBV27 TRBD1 CASRDRANYGYTF TGTGCCAGCCGGGACAGAGCTAACTATGGCTACACCTTC
TRBJ1-5 . TRBV7-2 TRBD1 CASSSDRGSYQPQHF TGTGCCAGCAGCTCGGACAGGGGAAGCTATCAGCCCCAGCATTTT
TRBJ1-2 . TRBV18 . CASSPPGGLDYGYTF TGTGCCAGCTCACCCCCCGGGGGTCTGGACTATGGCTACACCTTC
TRBJ2-7 . TRBV6-1 TRBD1 CASSRTGMGYEQYF TGTGCCAGCAGCCGGACAGGGATGGGCTACGAGCAGTACTTC
TRBJ1-2 . TRBV4-1 . CASSPRSTGYGYTF TGCGCCAGCAGCCCCCGCTCGACGGGCTATGGCTACACCTTC
TRBJ1-2 . TRBV6-5 . CASSYSSGKLNYGYTF TGTGCCAGCAGTTACTCGAGCGGAAAACTAAACTATGGCTACACCTTC
TRBJ1-4 few TRBV19 TRBD1 CASSRDRSEKLFF TGTGCCAGTAGTAGGGACAGGAGTGAAAAACTGTTTTTT